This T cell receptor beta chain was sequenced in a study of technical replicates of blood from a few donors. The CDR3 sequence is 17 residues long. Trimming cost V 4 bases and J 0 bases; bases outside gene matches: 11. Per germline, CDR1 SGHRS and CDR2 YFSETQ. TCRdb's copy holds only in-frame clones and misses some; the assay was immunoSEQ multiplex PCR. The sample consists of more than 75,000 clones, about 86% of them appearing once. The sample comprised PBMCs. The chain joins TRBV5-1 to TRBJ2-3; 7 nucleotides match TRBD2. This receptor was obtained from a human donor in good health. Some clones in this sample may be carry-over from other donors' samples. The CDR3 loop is CASSPVSSGASTDTQYF. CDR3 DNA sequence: TGCGCCAGCAGCCCCGTCTCTAGCGGTGCTAGCACAGATACGCAGTATTTT.